The sequence of this T cell receptor beta chain was determined in a study of blood T cell repertoires in COVID-19. Study overall: From the United States, Italy and Spain came samples of acute and convalescent COVID-19. In each case, the material was cDNA or gDNA derived from T cells, B-cell-depleted T cells, or PBMCs.

The CDR3 totals 10 residues. Germline CDR1 SQVTM, CDR2 ANQGSEA. Deletions cut 7 bases from V and 11 bases from J, with 14 bases between. Study processing details: Amplified reference gene primers provided the basis for estimating nucleated cell counts. Profiled with immunoSEQ multiplex PCR; TCRdb holds only in-frame clones, not every one. V, J and clone size are those of that table, while D and trimming were read from the DNA. Here the sample spans a few hundred thousand clones, about 88% being singletons. This receptor was taken from a woman aged 70-85 years with active or convalescent COVID-19. V and J are TRBV29-1 and TRBJ1-1; D gene unclear. Sequences were obtained from peripheral blood. The CDR3 reads CSGEGMGAFF. CDR3 nucleotides: TGCAGCGGGGAGGGCATGGGGGCTTTCTTT.